The clone carrying this T cell receptor beta chain has a single count. Its antigen is as yet unknown. This sample was included in a study of cytomegalovirus exposure and HLA in healthy donors. Study-level points and caveats: Rare TCR sequences dominated, though some public TCRs recurred in many donors. In a later analysis, TCR beta V- and J-gene trimming showed a link to a missense DCLRE1C variant. Sequencing likely caused a cluster of highly shared sequence variants.

This PCR relied on a set of 60 Vbeta primers and 13 Jbeta primers. The protocol was immunoSEQ multiplex PCR, while the TCRdb copy is restricted to in-frame clones and leaves out a portion. In the table there are around 150,000 clones, approximately 85% of which are singletons. This CDR3 is 17 amino acids long. Germline CDR1 is SGHAT and CDR2 is FQNNGV. After removal of 5 bases from V and 3 bases from J, the junction contained 10 bases not matched to a gene. The origin of this receptor is a man in his forties or fifties in good health and CMV-seropositive. The source material was PBMCs. This chain uses TRBV11-2 with TRBJ2-5; 12 positions match TRBD2. As DNA, the CDR3 is TGTGCCAGCAGCCAGGGGGGGGGACTAGCGGGCAAAGAGACCCAGTACTTC. Amino acids: CASSQGGGLAGKETQYF.